Here is one TCR beta chain with its context. This sample is part of a study of blood T cell repertoires in COVID-19. Whole-study context: Some COVID-19 samples were acute and others convalescent; all came from the United States, Italy and Spain.

The junction had 1 base not matched to a gene; V was cut back by 4 bases and J by 1 base. This CDR3 is built from 14 residues. CDR1 and CDR2 (germline): MNHEY, SVGAGI. The data were produced by immunoSEQ multiplex PCR, yet TCRdb's version contains in-frame clones alone and is incomplete. The sample shows roughly 76,000 clones, roughly four fifths of them seen only once. Sequenced sample: peripheral blood. The chain is built from TRBV6-5 and TRBJ1-3; 7 bases fit TRBD1. The sequence was obtained from a woman in her 70s with acute or convalescent COVID-19. The CDR3: CASSSDRSGNTIYF. The CDR3 bases are TGTGCCAGCAGTTCGGACAGGTCTGGAAACACCATATATTTT.